This T cell receptor (beta chain) is drawn from a study of technical replicates of blood from a handful of donors. The germline V gene encodes CDR1 SGHNT and CDR2 YENEEA. The ends were cut back, 1 base at V and 8 bases at J, with 6 bases in the middle. CDR3 length equals 13 residues. Data came from immunoSEQ multiplex PCR; TCRdb stores just in-frame clones and leaves some out. The sample contains approximately 65,000 clones, around 88% of which appear only once. The TCR sequence derives from a human donor in good health. Some clones in this sample may be carry-over from other donors' samples. The V gene is TRBV11-3, the J gene TRBJ1-6; no reliable D call. Sequenced: PBMCs. The CDR3 sequence: CASSLVPDSPLHF. The CDR3 nucleotides are TGTGCCAGCAGCTTAGTCCCGGATTCACCCCTCCACTTT.